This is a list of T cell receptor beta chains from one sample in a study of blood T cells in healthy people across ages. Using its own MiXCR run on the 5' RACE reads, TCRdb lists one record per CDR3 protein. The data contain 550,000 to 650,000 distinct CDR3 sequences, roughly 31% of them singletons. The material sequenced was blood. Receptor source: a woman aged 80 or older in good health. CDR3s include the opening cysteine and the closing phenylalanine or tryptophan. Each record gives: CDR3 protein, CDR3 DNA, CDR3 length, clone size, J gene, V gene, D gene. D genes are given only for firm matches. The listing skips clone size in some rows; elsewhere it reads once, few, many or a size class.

CASSSPSDRGLNTQYF TGTGCCAGCAGCTCTCCCTCGGACAGGGGATTGAATACGCAGTATTTT 16 many TRBJ2-3 TRBV7-9 TRBD1
CSARDQRGRVRGGDLYEQYF TGCAGTGCTAGAGATCAAAGAGGCAGGGTGAGGGGGGGAGATCTATACGAGCAGTACTTC 20 many TRBJ2-7 TRBV20-1 .
CASGDSKETQYF TGCGCCAGCGGTGACAGCAAAGAGACCCAGTACTTC 12 many TRBJ2-5 TRBV5-1 .
CASTQTGIEQFF TGTGCCAGCACTCAAACCGGGATAGAGCAGTTCTTC 12 many TRBJ2-1 TRBV6-2/TRBV6-3 .
CASSFGENTEAFF TGTGCCAGCAGCTTCGGAGAGAACACTGAAGCTTTCTTT 13 many TRBJ1-1 TRBV7-9 .
CASPAGGVKNEQYF TGTGCCAGCCCGGCGGGGGGCGTTAAGAATGAGCAGTACTTC 14 once TRBJ2-5 TRBV6-1 TRBD2
CASSERGAGETRYF TGTGCCAGCAGTGAGCGGGGGGCGGGGGAGACTCGGTACTTC 14 . TRBJ2-5 TRBV6-1 TRBD2
CASQQGQQILNYEQYF TGTGCCAGCCAACAGGGTCAACAAATACTCAATTACGAGCAGTACTTC 16 many TRBJ2-7 TRBV12-3/TRBV12-4 .
CASSFGGGGTEAFF TGTGCCAGCAGTTTCGGGGGCGGTGGCACTGAAGCTTTCTTT 14 many TRBJ1-1 TRBV12-3/TRBV12-4 .
CASSHGLAGVLDTQYF TGTGCCAGCAGTCACGGACTAGCGGGGGTATTAGATACGCAGTATTTT 16 . TRBJ2-3 TRBV6-6 TRBD2
CASSPSSGVKQYF TGTGCCAGCTCACCGAGCTCTGGGGTCAAGCAGTACTTC 13 many TRBJ2-7 TRBV18 .
CASSEGGRSYNEQFF TGTGCCAGCAGTGAAGGGGGTCGCTCCTACAATGAGCAGTTCTTC 15 many TRBJ2-1 TRBV6-1 .